These 3 T cell receptor beta chains were sequenced from one sample in a study of T cells expressing NK-cell markers. TCRdb re-called the 5' RACE reads; one entry per CDR3 protein, DNA not given. The repertoire table contains about half a million distinct CDR3 sequences. Source material: blood T cells: a sorted CD56 or NKG2C T cell subset, CD4+ or CD8+ T cells, or bulk PBMC T cells (not recorded which). The receptors originated from a woman between 50 and 59 years old in good health.

The CDR3 region is CSVVDGFYEQYF. The V gene is TRBV29-1, the J gene TRBJ2-7. Germline V gene data show CDR1 as SQVTM and CDR2 as ANQGSEA. This CDR3 is built from 12 residues.

The rearrangement links TRBV5-1 to TRBJ2-3; TCRdb's assignment of TRBD2 cannot be checked, as there is no DNA. There are 16 residues in the CDR3. From germline, CDR1 is SGHRS and CDR2 YFSETQ. The CDR3 protein is CASSSSGRAGVDTQYF.

CDR3 sequence reads: CSALGEVVETQYF. The chain uses TRBV20-1 and TRBJ2-5; the D call from TCRdb, TRBD2, cannot be confirmed without DNA. The CDR3 length is 13 residues. In germline, CDR1 is DFQATT, CDR2 SNEGSKA (reference sequence).